This note documents a single T cell receptor (beta chain) sequence. The sample comes from a study of CD8 T cells in Susac syndrome. V shed 2 bases and J shed 4 bases, with 12 bases lying between them. The CDR3 has 14 residues. Per germline, CDR1 DFQATT and CDR2 SNEGSKA (reference sequence). RNA was extracted with the RNeasy kit, and a quantity of roughly 0.45 to 1 ug was reverse transcribed using random hexamers. TCRdb called the immunoSEQ multiplex PCR reads again in MiXCR, with one record for every CDR3 protein. The data show about 140,000 distinct CDR3 sequences, 94% seen once. TCR beta was sequenced from blood CD8+ and CD4+ T cells. The CD8+ and CD4+ T cells were negatively isolated, with the TEMRA cells enriched by FACS.

J is TRBJ2-1 and V is TRBV20-1; no definite D call. The sequenced sample consisted of CD8+ T cells from PBMCs. The sequence was obtained from a human donor in good health. In DNA, the CDR3 is TGCAGTGCTAGACAGCGCGGAGTATACAATGAGCAGTTCTTC. It specifies CSARQRGVYNEQFF.